This T cell receptor (beta chain) stems from a study of response to subunit inactivated influenza vaccine. On this clonotype: What it recognizes is unknown.

Overall study findings and caveats: Authors suggested few new T cells are recruited by each seasonal influenza vaccination.

From the RT-PCR reads, TCRdb called clonotypes with MiXCR, one entry per CDR3 protein. The table includes roughly 710,000 distinct CDR3 sequences, 14% detected once. The CDR3 is 11 amino acids. Germline lookup yields CDR1 DFQATT and CDR2 SNEGSKA (reference sequence). The material was PBMCs from blood, obtained 14 to 15 days before vaccination. The chain has TRBV20-1 and TRBJ2-5; the D is unclear. The origin of this receptor is a man aged 50 or older who received an inactivated influenza vaccine. CDR3 amino acids: CSQLAEETQYF. In nucleotides, the CDR3 is TGCAGCCAGCTCGCGGAAGAGACCCAGTACTTC.